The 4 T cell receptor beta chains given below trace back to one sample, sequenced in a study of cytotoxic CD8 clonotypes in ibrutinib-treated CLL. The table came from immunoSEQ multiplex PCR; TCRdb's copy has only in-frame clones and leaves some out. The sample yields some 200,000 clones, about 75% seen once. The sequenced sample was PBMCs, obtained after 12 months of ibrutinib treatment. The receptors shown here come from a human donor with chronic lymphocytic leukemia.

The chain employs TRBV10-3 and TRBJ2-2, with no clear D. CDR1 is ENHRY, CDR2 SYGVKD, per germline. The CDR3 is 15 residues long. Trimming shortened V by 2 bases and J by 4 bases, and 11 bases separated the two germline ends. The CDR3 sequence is CAISELGLTTGELFF. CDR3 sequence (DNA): TGTGCCATCAGTGAGCTGGGCCTAACCACCGGGGAGCTGTTTTTT.

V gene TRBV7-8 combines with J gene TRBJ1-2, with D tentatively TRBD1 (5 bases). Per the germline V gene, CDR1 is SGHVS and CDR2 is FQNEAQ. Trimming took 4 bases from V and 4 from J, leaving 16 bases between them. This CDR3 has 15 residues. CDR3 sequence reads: CASSWRRDLSYGYTF. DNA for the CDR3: TGTGCCAGCAGCTGGAGGCGGGACTTGAGCTATGGCTACACCTTC.

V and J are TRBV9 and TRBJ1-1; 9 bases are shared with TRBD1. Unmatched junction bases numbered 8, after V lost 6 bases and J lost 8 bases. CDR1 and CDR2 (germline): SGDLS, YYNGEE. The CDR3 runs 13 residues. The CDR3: CASTRQGVGEAFF. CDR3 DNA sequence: TGTGCCAGCACTCGACAGGGGGTGGGAGAAGCTTTCTTT.

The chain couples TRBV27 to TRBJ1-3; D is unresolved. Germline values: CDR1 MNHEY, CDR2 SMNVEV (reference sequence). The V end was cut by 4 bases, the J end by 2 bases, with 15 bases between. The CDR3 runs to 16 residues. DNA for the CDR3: TGTGCCAGCAGTTCCTACGCCCTTGGGGCTGGAAACACCATATATTTT. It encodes CASSSYALGAGNTIYF.